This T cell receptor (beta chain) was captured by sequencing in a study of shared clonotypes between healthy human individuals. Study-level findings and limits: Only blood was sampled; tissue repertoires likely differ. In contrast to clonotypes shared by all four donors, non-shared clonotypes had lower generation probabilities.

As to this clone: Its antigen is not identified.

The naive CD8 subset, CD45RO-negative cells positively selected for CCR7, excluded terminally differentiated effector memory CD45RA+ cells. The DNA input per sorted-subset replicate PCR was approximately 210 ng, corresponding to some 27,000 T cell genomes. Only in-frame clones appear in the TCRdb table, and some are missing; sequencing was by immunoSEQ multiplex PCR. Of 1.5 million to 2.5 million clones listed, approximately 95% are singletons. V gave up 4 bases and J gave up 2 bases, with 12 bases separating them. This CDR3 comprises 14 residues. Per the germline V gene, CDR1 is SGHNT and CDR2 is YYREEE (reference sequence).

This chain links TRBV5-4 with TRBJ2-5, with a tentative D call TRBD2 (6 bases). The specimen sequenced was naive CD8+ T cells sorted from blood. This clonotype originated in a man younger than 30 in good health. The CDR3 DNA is TGTGCCAGCAGCGAGGGACTGGAACAAGAGACCCAGTACTTC. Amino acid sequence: CASSEGLEQETQYF.